The clone carrying this T cell receptor (beta chain) counts as medium-sized. Its matching antigen is unknown. This beta chain turned up in a library designed for alpha chains; as an off-target read, its abundance says little. Time point here: sample taken at primary tumor resection. In TCRdb, the 5' RACE reads were re-called with MiXCR into one record per CDR3 protein. This table holds about 6,000 distinct CDR3 sequences, 11% to 15% found once. CDR3 length: 16 amino acids. V lost 0 bases to trimming and J lost 0 bases, with 9 bases between them. Germline CDR1 reads SGHKS; CDR2 reads YYEKEE (reference sequence). This specimen comes from a study of spatial heterogeneity in lung cancer. For the study at large: Detection consistently yielded more beta chains than alpha chains.

Findings of the study overall: Within tumors, counts of expanded alpha and beta TCRs tracked tumor mutation counts.

The sequenced sample was lung tumor tissue, obtained at surgery. The gene calls are TRBV5-5 and TRBJ1-4, with a possible D match to TRBD1 (5 bases). The TCR originated in a male donor with early-stage non-small cell lung cancer. CDR3 nucleotides: TGTGCCAGCAGCTTGGGGCAGGGTGCAACTAATGAAAAACTGTTTTTT. This gives the protein CASSLGQGATNEKLFF.